This T cell receptor beta chain was observed in a study of blood T cells in healthy people across ages. Whole-study findings and limits: Percentage of naive T cells showed a strong correlation with TCR beta diversity. Diversity estimated from one million T cells was considered an underestimate.

The CDR3 is made up of 16 amino acids. V shed 1 base and J shed 2 bases, with 14 bases lying between them. CDR1 and CDR2 (germline): MNHEY, SVGEGT. Using a J-beta primer mix together with a sample-barcoded 5' primer, a second PCR was run for about 7 to 12 cycles. MiXCR, applied by TCRdb to the 5' RACE reads, yields one record per CDR3 protein. The data hold 600,000 to 900,000 distinct CDR3 sequences, with about a quarter observed a single time. This clonotype showed up just a few times. What it binds is not known. These data are also associated with another study on T cells of mothers and their children. That paper adds: A slight, non-significant increase in overlap was found for related mother-child pairs relative to unrelated pairs. The authors detected no persistent microchimeric T cell clones.

This sequence was found in a boy younger than 18 in good health. The J gene is TRBJ1-2, the V gene TRBV6-2 or TRBV6-3, with a tentative D call TRBD1 (5 bases). The specimen was blood. The CDR3 nucleotides read TGTGCCAGCAGTTACTACCTCGGAGCAGGGAACTATGGCTACACCTTC. Its translation: CASSYYLGAGNYGYTF.